The present T cell receptor (beta chain) was sequenced within a study of graft-versus-host responses after intestinal transplantation (TCRdb year 2021). For context, the study as a whole: The transplants that recipients received were multivisceral, liver-intestinal, or isolated intestinal. After intestinal transplantation, graft-versus-host and host-versus-graft alloreactive T cell clones were followed in the graft, circulation and bone marrow using bulk TCR-beta CDR3 sequencing. Instead of going to the commercial service, samples from a few later patients were sequenced in-house on an Illumina MiSeq and processed with MiXCR. Of the 20 to 30 intestinal transplant recipients enrolled in the cohort, one of whom was a retransplant, a few patients without pretransplant specimens were excluded. Anti-thymocyte globulin induction was given to all recipients, followed by maintenance tacrolimus and steroids for 3 to 4 years. Donor T cell macrochimerism was defined as a peak of at least 4% donor T cells among recipient peripheral blood mononuclear cells. Alloreactive clones were identified by sequencing pre-transplant mixed lymphocyte reaction products and comparing them with unstimulated pre-transplant donor and recipient T cells.

The investigation overall reported the following: GvH clones turned up in recipient bone marrow, with some appearing earlier in ileal mucosa or blood, a pattern consistent with an intestinal mucosal origin. Early after transplant, peak levels of circulating GvH clones were found to be associated with declines in HvG clones. Conclusions were limited by the relatively low number and heterogeneity of intestinal transplant patients. In patients with donor T cell macrochimerism, the allografts had high GvH to HvG T cell clonal ratios.

Remarks on this clone: There is no known antigen for this receptor. Base-call qualities are not available, and no considerably larger clone is one nucleotide away.

Library preparation employed the immunoSEQ multiplex PCR assay. For most patients, genomic DNA was isolated with the Qiagen DNeasy Blood and Tissue Kit and shipped frozen to Adaptive Biotechnologies for TCR sequencing. High-throughput TCR-beta CDR3 sequencing of genomic DNA from most patients was performed by Adaptive Biotechnologies. The study's processing was this. TCR sequencing data for 18 patients were retrieved from Adaptive's ImmunoSEQ software; a few other patients were processed with MiXCR and VDJtools. To correct CD4 versus CD8 sorting errors, sequences present in both subsets at a frequency ratio below 5:1 were removed. Because the origin of CDR3 nucleotide sequences shared between donor and recipient could not be assigned, those sequences were removed. To count as alloreactive, a clone needed at least 2-fold expansion over unstimulated cells and a minimum CFSE-low frequency of 0.002% (template counts) or 0.001% (read counts). A clone was considered mappable if detected in the sequenced pre-transplant spleen, lymph node, or MLR CFSE-low populations of the donor or recipient. Cumulative frequency of alloreactive clones was calculated as a percentage of all sequences weighted by copy number. As stored in TCRdb, this immuneACCESS dataset retains in-frame rearrangements with V and J assigned. A fraction of the clones does not appear; measured against another copy, unresolved V genes explain less than half of the discrepancy, and the remainder lacks a known reason. The V and J calls and the clone size are those of that table, but D and trimming were determined from the DNA. In all, the sample holds around 120,000 clones, and around 96% of those were seen once. Of the sample, 3% to 3.5% is held by the ten largest clones.

Here V drops 5 bases and J drops 3 bases, and the junction holds 10 bases not matched to any gene. The CDR3 contains 15 residues, cysteine and phenylalanine counted. The kept DNA is CDR3 alone, 45 bases in frame from the first base. In the germline V gene, CDR1 corresponds to SGHTA and CDR2 to FQGNSA. The time point label, as the study defines it: cells obtained before transplantation from donor or recipient. CD3+CD4+ and CD3+CD8+ populations were FACS-sorted from unstimulated pre-transplant donor and recipient cells taken from spleen or lymph nodes. This specimen was unstimulated CD8+ T cells sorted from spleen or lymph node cells, taken before intestinal transplant. The sequence was obtained from a human donor who received an intestinal transplant. The rearranged segments are TRBV7-2 and TRBJ2-7, with 7 bases matching TRBD1. In nucleotide form, the sequence is TGTGCCAGCAGCCCACCAACAGGGGCTGTCTACGAGCAGTACTTC. This encodes CASSPPTGAVYEQYF.